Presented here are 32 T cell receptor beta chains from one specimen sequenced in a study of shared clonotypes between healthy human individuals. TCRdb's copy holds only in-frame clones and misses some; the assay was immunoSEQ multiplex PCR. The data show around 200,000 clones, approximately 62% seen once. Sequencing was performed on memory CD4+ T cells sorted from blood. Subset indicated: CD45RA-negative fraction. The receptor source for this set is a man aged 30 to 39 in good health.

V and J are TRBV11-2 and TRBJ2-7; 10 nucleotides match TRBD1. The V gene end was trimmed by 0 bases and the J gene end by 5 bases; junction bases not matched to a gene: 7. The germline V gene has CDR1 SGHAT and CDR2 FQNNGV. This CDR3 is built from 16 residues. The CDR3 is CASSLDTFGTGDEQYF. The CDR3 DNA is TGTGCCAGCAGCTTAGACACGTTTGGGACAGGGGACGAGCAGTACTTC.

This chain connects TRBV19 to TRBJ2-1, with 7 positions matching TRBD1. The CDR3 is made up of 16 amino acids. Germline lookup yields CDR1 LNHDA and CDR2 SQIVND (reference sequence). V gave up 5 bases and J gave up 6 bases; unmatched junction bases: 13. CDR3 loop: CASSSLTGLVGNEQFF. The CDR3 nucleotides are TGTGCCAGTAGTTCCTTGACAGGGCTGGTCGGCAATGAGCAGTTCTTC.

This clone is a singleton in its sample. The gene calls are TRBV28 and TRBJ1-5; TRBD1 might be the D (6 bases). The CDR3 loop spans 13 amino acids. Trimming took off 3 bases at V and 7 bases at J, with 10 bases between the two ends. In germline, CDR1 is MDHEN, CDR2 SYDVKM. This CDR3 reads CASSLAGAQPQHF. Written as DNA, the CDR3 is TGTGCCAGCAGTTTGGCGGGGGCCCAGCCCCAGCATTTT.

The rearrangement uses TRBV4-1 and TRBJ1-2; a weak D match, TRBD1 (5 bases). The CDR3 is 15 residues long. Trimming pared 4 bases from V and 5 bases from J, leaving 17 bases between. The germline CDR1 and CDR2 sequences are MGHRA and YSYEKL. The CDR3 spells CASSPWDGTEYGYTF. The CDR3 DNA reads TGCGCCAGCAGCCCCTGGGACGGGACGGAGTATGGCTACACCTTC.

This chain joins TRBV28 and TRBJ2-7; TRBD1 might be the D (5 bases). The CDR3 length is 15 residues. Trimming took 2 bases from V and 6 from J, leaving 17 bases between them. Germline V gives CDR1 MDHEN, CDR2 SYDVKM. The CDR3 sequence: CASSLTGHNEAEQYF. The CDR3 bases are TGTGCCAGCAGTTTAACAGGCCACAATGAGGCCGAGCAGTACTTC.

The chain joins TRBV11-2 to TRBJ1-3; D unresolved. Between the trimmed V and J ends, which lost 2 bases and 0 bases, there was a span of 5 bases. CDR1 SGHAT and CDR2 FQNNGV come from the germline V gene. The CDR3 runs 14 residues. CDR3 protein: CASSLQNSGNTIYF. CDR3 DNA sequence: TGTGCCAGCAGCTTACAGAACTCTGGAAACACCATATATTTT. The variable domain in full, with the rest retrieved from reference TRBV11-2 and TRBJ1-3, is EAGVAQSPRYKIIEKRQSVAFWCNPISGHATLYWYQQILGQGPKLLIQFQNNGVVDDSQLPKDRFSAERLKGVDSTLKIQPAKLEDSAVYLCASSLQNSGNTIYFGEGSWLTVV.

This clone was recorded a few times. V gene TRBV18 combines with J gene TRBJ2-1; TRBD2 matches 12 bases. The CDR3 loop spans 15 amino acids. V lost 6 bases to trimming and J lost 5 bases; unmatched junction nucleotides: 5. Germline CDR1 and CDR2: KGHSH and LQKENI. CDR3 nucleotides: TGTGCCAGCTCGCCCTCTAGCGGGAGGGACAATGAGCAGTTCTTC. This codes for CASSPSSGRDNEQFF.

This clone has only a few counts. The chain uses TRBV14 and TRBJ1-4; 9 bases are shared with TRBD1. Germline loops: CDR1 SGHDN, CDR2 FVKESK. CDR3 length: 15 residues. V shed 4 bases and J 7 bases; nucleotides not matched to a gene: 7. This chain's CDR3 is CASSRMGQGSEKLFF. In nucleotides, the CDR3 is TGTGCCAGCAGCCGCATGGGACAGGGAAGTGAAAAACTGTTTTTT.

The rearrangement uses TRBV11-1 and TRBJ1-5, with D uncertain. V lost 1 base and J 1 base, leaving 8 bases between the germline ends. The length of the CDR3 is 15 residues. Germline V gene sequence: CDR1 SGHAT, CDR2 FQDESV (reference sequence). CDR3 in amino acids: CASSLDSYSNQPQHF. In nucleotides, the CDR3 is TGTGCCAGCAGCTTAGATTCATACAGCAATCAGCCCCAGCATTTT.

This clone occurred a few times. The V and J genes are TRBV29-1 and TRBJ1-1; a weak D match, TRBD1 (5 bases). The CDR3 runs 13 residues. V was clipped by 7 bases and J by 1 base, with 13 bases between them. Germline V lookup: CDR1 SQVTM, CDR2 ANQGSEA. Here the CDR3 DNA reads TGCAGCGCACAGGATGGAAGGAACACTGAAGCTTTCTTT. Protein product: CSAQDGRNTEAFF.

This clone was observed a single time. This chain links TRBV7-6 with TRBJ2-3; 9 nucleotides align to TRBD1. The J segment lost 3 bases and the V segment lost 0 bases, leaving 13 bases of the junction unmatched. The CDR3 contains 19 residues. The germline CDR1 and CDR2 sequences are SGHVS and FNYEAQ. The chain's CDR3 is CASSLAKDYWDRATDTQYF. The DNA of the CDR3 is TGTGCCAGCAGCTTAGCGAAGGACTATTGGGACAGGGCAACAGATACGCAGTATTTT.

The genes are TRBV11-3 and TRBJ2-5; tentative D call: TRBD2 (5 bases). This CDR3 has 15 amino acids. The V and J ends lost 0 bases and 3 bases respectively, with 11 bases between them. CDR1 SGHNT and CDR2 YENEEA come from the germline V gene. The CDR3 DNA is TGTGCCAGCAGCTTAGACTTCCGGGGTAAAGAGACCCAGTACTTC. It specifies CASSLDFRGKETQYF.

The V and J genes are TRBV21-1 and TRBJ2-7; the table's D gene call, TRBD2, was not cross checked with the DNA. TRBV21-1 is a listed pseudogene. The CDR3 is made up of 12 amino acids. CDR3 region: CARQRVLYEQYF. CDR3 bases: TGTGCCAGACAGAGGGTCCTCTACGAGCAGTACTTC.

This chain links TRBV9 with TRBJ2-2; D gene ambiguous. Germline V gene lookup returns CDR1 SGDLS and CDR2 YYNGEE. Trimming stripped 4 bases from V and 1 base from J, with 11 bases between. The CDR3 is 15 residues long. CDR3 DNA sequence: TGTGCCAGCAGCCCCTCGAGCTGGAACACCGGGGAGCTGTTTTTT. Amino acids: CASSPSSWNTGELFF.

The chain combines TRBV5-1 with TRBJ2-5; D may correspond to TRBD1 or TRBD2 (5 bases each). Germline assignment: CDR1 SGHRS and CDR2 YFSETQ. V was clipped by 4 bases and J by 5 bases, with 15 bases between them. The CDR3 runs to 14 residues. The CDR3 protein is CASSNGARGETQYF. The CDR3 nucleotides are TGCGCCAGCAGCAACGGGGCGCGAGGGGAGACCCAGTACTTC.

The CDR3 bases are TGTGCCAGCAGGGGGGTCACTGGGGCCAACGTCCTGACTTTC. Translation gives CASRGVTGANVLTF. The chain has TRBV11-2 and TRBJ2-6, with D perhaps being TRBD1 or TRBD2 (5 bases each). The CDR3 contains 14 residues. The V end lost 6 bases, the J end lost 2 bases, and 8 bases lay between the germline ends. Per germline, CDR1 SGHAT and CDR2 FQNNGV.

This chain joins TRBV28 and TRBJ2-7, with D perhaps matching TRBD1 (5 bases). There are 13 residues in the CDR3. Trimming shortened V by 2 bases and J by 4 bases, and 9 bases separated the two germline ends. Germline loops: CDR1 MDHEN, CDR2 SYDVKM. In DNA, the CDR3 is TGTGCCAGCAGTTTAGGACAACTTTACGAGCAGTACTTC. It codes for CASSLGQLYEQYF.

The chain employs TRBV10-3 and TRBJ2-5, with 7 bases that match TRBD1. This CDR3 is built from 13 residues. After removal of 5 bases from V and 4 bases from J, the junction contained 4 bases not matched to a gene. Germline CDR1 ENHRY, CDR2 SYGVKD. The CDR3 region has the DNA TGTGCCATCAGTAATACAGGGGCAGAGACCCAGTACTTC. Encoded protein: CAISNTGAETQYF.

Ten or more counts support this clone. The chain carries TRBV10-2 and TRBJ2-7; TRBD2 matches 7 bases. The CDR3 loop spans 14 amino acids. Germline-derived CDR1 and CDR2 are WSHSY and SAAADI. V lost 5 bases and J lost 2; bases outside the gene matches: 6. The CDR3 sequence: CASSTPAGTYEQYF. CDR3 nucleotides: TGCGCCAGCAGTACTCCAGCGGGGACCTACGAGCAGTACTTC.

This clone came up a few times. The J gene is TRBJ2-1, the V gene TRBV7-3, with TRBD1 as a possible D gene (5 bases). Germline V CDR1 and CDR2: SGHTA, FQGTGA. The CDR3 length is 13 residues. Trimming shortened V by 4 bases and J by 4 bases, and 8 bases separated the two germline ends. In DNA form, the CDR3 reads TGTGCCAGCAGCTCTACAGGTTACAATGAGCAGTTCTTC. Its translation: CASSSTGYNEQFF.

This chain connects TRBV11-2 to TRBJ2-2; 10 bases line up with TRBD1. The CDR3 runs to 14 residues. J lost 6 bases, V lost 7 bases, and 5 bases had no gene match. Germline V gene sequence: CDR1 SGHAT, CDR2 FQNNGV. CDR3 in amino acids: CASKTGQGSGELFF. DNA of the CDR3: TGTGCCAGCAAGACGGGACAGGGGTCCGGGGAGCTGTTTTTT. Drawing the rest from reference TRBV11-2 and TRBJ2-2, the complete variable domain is EAGVAQSPRYKIIEKRQSVAFWCNPISGHATLYWYQQILGQGPKLLIQFQNNGVVDDSQLPKDRFSAERLKGVDSTLKIQPAKLEDSAVYLCASKTGQGSGELFFGEGSRLTVL.

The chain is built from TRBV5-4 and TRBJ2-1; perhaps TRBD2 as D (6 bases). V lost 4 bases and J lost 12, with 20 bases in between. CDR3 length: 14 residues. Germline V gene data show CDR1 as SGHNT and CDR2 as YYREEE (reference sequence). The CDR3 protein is CASSPPRAGSRQFF. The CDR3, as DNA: TGTGCCAGCAGCCCGCCCAGGGCGGGATCCCGGCAGTTCTTC.

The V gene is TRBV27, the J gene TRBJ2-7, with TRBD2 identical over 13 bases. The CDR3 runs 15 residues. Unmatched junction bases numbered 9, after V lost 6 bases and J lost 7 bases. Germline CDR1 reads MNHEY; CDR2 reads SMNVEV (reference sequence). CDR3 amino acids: CASSMGLAGLGEQYF. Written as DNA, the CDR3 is TGTGCCAGCAGCATGGGACTAGCGGGACTCGGGGAGCAGTACTTC.

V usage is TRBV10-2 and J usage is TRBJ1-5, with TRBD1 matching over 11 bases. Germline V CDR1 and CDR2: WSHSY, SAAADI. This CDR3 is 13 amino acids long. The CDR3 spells CASGQGGNQPQHF. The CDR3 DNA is TGCGCTTCGGGACAGGGGGGCAATCAGCCCCAGCATTTT.

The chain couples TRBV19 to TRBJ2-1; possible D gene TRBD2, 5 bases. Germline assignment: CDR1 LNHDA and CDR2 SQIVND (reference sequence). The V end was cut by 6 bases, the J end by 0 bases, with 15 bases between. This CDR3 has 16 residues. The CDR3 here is CASRDLGRSSYNEQFF. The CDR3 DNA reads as TGTGCCAGTAGGGACTTAGGTAGGAGCTCCTACAATGAGCAGTTCTTC.

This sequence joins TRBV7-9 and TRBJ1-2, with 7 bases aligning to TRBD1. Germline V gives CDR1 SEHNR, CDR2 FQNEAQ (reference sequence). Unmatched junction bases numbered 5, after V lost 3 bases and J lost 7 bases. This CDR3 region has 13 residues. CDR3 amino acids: CASSFKGAGGYTF. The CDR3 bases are TGTGCCAGCAGCTTTAAGGGGGCAGGTGGCTACACCTTC. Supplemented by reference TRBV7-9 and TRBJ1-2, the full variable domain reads DTGVSQNPRHKITKRGQNVTFRCDPISEHNRLYWYRQTLGQGPEFLTYFQNEAQLEKSRLLSDRFSAERPKGSFSTLEIQRTEQGDSAMYLCASSFKGAGGYTFGSGTRLTVV.

CDR3 nucleotides: TGTGCCAGCAGTTTTCCACCCGGGACTATGGAGACCCAGTACTTC. It yields the protein CASSFPPGTMETQYF. The chain recombines TRBV6-5 with TRBJ2-5, with 7 bases aligning to TRBD2. Germline V gene data show CDR1 as MNHEY and CDR2 as SVGAGI. CDR3 length equals 15 residues. The V and J ends lost 4 bases and 5 bases, in that order; junction bases with no gene match: 10.

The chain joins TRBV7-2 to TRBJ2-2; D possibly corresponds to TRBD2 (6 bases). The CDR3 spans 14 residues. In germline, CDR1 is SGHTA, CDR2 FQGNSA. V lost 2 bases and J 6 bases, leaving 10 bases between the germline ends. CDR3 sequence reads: CASSLRGKSGELFF. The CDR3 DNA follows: TGTGCCAGCAGCTTACGGGGGAAGTCCGGGGAGCTGTTTTTT.

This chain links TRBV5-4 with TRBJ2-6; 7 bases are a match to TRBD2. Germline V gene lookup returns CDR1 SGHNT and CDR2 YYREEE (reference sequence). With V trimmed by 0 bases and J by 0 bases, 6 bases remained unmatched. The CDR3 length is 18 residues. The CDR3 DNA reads TGTGCCAGCAGCTTGGTTCGCGGGAGTATCTCTGGGGCCAACGTCCTGACTTTC. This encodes CASSLVRGSISGANVLTF.

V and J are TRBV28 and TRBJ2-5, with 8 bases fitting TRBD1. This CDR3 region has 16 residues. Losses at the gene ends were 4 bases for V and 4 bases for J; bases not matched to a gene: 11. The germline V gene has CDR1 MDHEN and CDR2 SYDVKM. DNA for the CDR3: TGTGCCAGCAGTTCCCCTCCCGGACAGGGAGGAGAGACCCAGTACTTC. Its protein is CASSSPPGQGGETQYF.

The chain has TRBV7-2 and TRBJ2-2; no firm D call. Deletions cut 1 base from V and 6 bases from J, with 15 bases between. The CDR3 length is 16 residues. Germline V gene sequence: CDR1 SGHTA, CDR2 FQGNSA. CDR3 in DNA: TGTGCCAGCAGCTTAGGGCGCTCACCCGTTGCCGGGGAGCTGTTTTTT. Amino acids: CASSLGRSPVAGELFF. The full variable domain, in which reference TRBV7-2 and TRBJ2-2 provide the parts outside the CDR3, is GAGVSQSPSNKVTEKGKDVELRCDPISGHTALYWYRQSLGQGLEFLIYFQGNSAPDKSGLPSDRFSAERTGGSVSTLTIQRTQQEDSAVYLCASSLGRSPVAGELFFGEGSRLTVL.

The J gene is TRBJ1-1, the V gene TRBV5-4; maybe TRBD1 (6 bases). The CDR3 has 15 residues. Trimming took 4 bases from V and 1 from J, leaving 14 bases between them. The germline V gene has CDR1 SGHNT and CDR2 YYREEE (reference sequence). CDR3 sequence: CASSRLWGANTEAFF. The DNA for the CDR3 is TGTGCCAGCAGCCGATTGTGGGGGGCGAACACTGAAGCTTTCTTT.